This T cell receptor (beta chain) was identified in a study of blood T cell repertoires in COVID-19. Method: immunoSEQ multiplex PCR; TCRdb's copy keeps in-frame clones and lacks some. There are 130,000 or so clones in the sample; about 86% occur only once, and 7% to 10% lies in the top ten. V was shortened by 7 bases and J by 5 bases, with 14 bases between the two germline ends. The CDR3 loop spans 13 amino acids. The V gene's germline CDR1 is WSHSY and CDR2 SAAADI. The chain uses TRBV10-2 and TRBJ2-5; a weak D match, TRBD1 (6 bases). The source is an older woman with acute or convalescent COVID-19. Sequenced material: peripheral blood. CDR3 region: CASISQGRETQYF. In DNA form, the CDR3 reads TGCGCCAGCATTAGTCAGGGGCGGGAGACCCAGTACTTC.